This T cell receptor beta chain comes out of a study of shared clonotypes between healthy human individuals. Study results and caveats: In a few donors, about 5% of naive CD4 clonotypes appeared in common. Clonotypes which were not shared had lower generation probabilities than clonotypes that all four donors shared.

The V and J ends lost 6 bases and 1 base, in that order; junction bases with no gene match: 6. CDR3 length: 15 amino acids. The germline V gene encodes CDR1 SQVTM and CDR2 ANQGSEA. Profiling relied on immunoSEQ multiplex PCR, and the TCRdb table lists in-frame clones only, not all of them. The sample includes around 1.9 million clones, 93% seen only once; the top ten take under 2%. Naive-designated CD8 cells lacked CD45RO, were positively enriched for CCR7, and omitted terminally differentiated effector memory CD45RA+ cells. The donors, healthy adults who were HIV-negative, had experienced no recent acute infections or vaccinations. In the case of this clone: Its antigen remains unknown.

The chain links TRBV29-1 to TRBJ2-1, with 10 bases that match TRBD2. The material sequenced was naive CD8+ T cells from PBMCs. This receptor was identified in a man between 18 and 29 years old in good health. Some clones in this sample may be carry-over from other donors' samples. CDR3 protein: CSVGGLAYSYNEQFF. CDR3 DNA: TGCAGCGTGGGGGGACTAGCGTATTCCTACAATGAGCAGTTCTTC.